This T cell receptor (beta chain) came from a study of identical twins. MiXCR, run by TCRdb on the 5' RACE reads, gives a single entry per CDR3 protein. This sample has about 790,000 distinct CDR3 sequences, with around a sixth found just once. The CDR3 length is 13 residues. In germline, CDR1 is DFQATT, CDR2 SNEGSKA (reference sequence). V lost 6 bases to trimming and J lost 0 bases; unmatched junction nucleotides: 3. This clonotype was detected only a few times. This sample also belongs to another study, concerning T cells expressing NK-cell markers.

This TCR was recovered from a woman aged 18 to 35 in good health. V gene TRBV20-1 combines with J gene TRBJ2-7, with 9 bases identical to TRBD1. The sample was PBMCs. Here the CDR3 reads CSARTGVSYEQYF. The CDR3 DNA reads as TGCAGTGCCAGGACAGGGGTCTCCTACGAGCAGTACTTC.